The subject of this entry is one T cell receptor (beta chain). Its cognate antigen is unknown. Profiling relied on immunoSEQ multiplex PCR, and the TCRdb table lists in-frame clones only, not all of them. The profile shows some 23,000 clones, less than 95% of them singletons. This sample's time point: newly diagnosed, previously untreated cHL patient sample. Negative magnetic selection isolated CD4+ T cells from thawed PBMCs. As a comparison, the study used PBMCs from newly diagnosed, untreated classical Hodgkin lymphoma. The CDR3 totals 13 residues. Germline V lookup: CDR1 MNHEY, CDR2 SVGAGI. The V end lost 6 bases, the J end lost 5 bases, and 13 bases lay between the germline ends. The data belong to a study of PD-1 blockade in classical Hodgkin lymphoma. Points from the study as a whole: The authors have not defined what causes the repertoire differences, possibly disease activity or prior therapy. Baseline TCR diversity was reportedly lower in newly diagnosed patients than healthy donors.

The V and J genes are TRBV6-5 and TRBJ1-1; TRBD1 might be the D (6 bases). This clonotype was sampled from a human donor with classical Hodgkin lymphoma. Sample: CD4+ T cells from blood. The CDR3 sequence: CASRQGRQTEAFF. The CDR3 DNA sequence: TGTGCCAGCAGGCAGGGGAGACAAACTGAAGCTTTCTTT.